This T cell receptor beta chain is from a study of cytomegalovirus exposure and HLA in healthy donors. Study context: The roughly 130 validation repertoires used the same platform as the roughly 720 first-cohort repertoires (as reported by a later analysis).

Findings of the study overall: The CMV antigen specificity of a few CMV-associated chains was confirmed through in vitro analysis. High specificity and sensitivity for cytomegalovirus status were reported for the classifier. Subsequent analysis of the 120 or so validation repertoires found a tendency for first-cohort TCR clusters to co-occur.

In the case of this clone: Its antigen is still unknown.

Clones were sequenced by immunoSEQ multiplex PCR, and TCRdb holds only the in-frame ones, with some missing. This sample carries about 98,000 clones, around nine tenths of them seen once, and the ten largest clones take 3% to 4.5%. Deletions cut 4 bases from V and 4 bases from J, with 10 bases between. CDR1 is SGHNT and CDR2 is YENEEA in the germline V gene. The CDR3 consists of 13 residues. The V gene is TRBV11-3, the J gene TRBJ1-1; D not resolved. The material sequenced was PBMCs. This TCR derives from a woman under 40 in good health and CMV-seronegative. The DNA for the CDR3 is TGTGCCAGCAGCTCTAGCAGGTTCACTGAAGCTTTCTTT. This gives the protein CASSSSRFTEAFF.